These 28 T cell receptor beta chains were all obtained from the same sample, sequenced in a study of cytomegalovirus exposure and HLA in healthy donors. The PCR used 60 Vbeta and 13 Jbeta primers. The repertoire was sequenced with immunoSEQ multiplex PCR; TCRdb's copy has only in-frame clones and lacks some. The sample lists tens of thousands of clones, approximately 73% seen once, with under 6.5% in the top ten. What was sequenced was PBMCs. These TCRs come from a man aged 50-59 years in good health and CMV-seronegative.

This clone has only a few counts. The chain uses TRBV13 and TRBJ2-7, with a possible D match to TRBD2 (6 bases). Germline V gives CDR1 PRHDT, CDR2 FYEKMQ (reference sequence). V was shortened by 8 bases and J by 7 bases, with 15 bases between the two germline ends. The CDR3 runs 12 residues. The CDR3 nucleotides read TGTGCCAGCGGATGGAGGGTGGGGGAGCAGTACTTC. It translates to CASGWRVGEQYF. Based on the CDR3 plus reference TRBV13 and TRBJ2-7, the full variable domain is AAGVIQSPRHLIKEKRETATLKCYPIPRHDTVYWYQQGPGQDPQFLISFYEKMQSDKGSIPDRFSAQQFSDYHSELNMSSLELGDSALYFCASGWRVGEQYFGPGTRLTVT.

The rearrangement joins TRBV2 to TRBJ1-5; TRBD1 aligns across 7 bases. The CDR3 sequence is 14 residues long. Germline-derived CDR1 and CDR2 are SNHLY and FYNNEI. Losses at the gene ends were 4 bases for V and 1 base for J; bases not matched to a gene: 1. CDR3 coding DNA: TGTGCCAGCAGTGTGGACAGGAGCAATCAGCCCCAGCATTTT. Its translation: CASSVDRSNQPQHF.

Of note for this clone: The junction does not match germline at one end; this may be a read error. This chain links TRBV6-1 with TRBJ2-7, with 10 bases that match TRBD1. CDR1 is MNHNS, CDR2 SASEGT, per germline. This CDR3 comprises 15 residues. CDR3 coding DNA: TGTGCCGGCAGTGAGCCGGGACAGGGGTTTCACGAGCAGTACTTC. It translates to CAGSEPGQGFHEQYF.

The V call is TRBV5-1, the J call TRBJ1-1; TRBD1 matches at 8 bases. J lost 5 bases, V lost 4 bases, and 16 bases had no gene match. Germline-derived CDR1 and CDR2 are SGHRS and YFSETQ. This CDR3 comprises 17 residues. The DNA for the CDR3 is TGCGCCAGCAGCCTCGGACTATTGGACAGGGTGAGAACTGAAGCTTTCTTT. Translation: CASSLGLLDRVRTEAFF.

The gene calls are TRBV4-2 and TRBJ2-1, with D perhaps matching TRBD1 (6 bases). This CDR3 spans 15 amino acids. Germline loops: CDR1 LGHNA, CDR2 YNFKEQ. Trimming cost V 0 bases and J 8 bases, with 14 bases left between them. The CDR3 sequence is CASSQELRGSDEQFF. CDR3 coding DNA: TGTGCCAGCAGCCAAGAGCTCAGGGGCAGCGATGAGCAGTTCTTC.

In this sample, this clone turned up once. In DNA, the CDR3 is TGCGCCAGCAGCCAGGTGGGGGCTTATGGCTACACCTTC. It specifies CASSQVGAYGYTF. V gene TRBV4-1 combines with J gene TRBJ1-2; D is perhaps TRBD1 (6 bases). The CDR3 is made up of 13 amino acids. Trimming stripped 3 bases from V and 5 bases from J, with 10 bases between. Per the germline V gene, CDR1 is MGHRA and CDR2 is YSYEKL.

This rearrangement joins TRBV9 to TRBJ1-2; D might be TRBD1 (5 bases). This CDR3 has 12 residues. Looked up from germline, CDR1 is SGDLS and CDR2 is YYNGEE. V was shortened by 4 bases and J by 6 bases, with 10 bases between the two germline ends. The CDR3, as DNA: TGTGCCAGCAGCTCCCCCAGGGATGGCTACACCTTC. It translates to CASSSPRDGYTF.

The CDR3 spells CASSSWGILANEQFF. CDR3 bases: TGTGCCAGCAGTTCTTGGGGCATTCTAGCGAATGAGCAGTTCTTC. This chain links TRBV5-6 with TRBJ2-1; D is possibly TRBD2 (6 bases). Germline V gives CDR1 SGHDT, CDR2 YYEEEE. The CDR3 loop spans 15 amino acids. Trimming took 5 bases from V and 7 from J, leaving 19 bases between them.

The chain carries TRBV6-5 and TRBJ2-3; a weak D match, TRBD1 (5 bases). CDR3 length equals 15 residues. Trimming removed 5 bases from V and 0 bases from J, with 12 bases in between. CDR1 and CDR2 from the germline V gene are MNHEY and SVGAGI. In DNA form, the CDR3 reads TGTGCCAGCAGTGGCCAGGGTGGGAGCACAGATACGCAGTATTTT. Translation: CASSGQGGSTDTQYF.

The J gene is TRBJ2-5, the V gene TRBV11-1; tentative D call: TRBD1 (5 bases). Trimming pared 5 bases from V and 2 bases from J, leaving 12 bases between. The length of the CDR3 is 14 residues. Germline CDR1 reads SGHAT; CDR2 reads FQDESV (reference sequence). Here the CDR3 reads CASSPRTRQETQYF. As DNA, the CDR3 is TGTGCCAGCAGCCCCCGGACAAGACAAGAGACCCAGTACTTC.

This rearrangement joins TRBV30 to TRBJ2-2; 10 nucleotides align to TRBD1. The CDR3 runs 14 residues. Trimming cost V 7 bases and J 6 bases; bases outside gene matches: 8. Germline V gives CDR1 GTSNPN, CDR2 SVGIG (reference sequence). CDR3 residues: CASRGTGVAGELFF. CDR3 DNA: TGTGCCTCCAGAGGGACAGGGGTGGCCGGGGAGCTGTTTTTT.

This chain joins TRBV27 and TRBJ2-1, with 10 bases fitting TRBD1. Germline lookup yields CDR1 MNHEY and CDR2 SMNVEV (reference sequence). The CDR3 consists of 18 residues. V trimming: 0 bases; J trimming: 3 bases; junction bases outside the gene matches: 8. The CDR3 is CASSLSSDRGLGYNEQFF. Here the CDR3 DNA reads TGTGCCAGCAGTTTATCGTCCGACAGGGGGCTGGGCTACAATGAGCAGTTCTTC.

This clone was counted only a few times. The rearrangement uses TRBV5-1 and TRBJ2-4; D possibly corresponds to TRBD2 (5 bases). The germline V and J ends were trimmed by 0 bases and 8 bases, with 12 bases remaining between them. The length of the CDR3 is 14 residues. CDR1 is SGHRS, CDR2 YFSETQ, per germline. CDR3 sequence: CASSLESGRDIQYF. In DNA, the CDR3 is TGCGCCAGCAGCTTGGAGTCCGGGCGGGACATTCAGTACTTC.

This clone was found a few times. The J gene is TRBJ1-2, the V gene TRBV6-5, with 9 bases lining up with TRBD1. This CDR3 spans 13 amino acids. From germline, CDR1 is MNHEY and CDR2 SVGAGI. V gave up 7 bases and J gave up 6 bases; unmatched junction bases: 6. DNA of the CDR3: TGTGCCAGCAATACAGGGGGCTCGGATGGCTACACCTTC. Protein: CASNTGGSDGYTF.

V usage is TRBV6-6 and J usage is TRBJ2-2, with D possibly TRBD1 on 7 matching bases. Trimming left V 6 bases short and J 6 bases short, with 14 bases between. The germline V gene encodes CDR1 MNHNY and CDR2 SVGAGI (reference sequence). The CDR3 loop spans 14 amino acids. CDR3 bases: TGTGCCAGCAGCTCAGGGGGACTTGCCGGGGAGCTGTTTTTT. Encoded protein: CASSSGGLAGELFF.

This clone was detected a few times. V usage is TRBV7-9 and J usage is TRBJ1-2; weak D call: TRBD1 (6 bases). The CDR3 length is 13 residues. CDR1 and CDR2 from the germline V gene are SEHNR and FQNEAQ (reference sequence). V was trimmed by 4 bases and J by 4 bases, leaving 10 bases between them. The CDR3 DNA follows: TGTGCCAGCAGCTCCAGGGGTGGCTATGGCTACACCTTC. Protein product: CASSSRGGYGYTF. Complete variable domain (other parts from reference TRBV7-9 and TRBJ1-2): DTGVSQNPRHKITKRGQNVTFRCDPISEHNRLYWYRQTLGQGPEFLTYFQNEAQLEKSRLLSDRFSAERPKGSFSTLEIQRTEQGDSAMYLCASSSRGGYGYTFGSGTRLTVV.

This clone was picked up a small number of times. As DNA, the CDR3 is TGTGCCAGCAGTGGGACTAGCGGGGAAAACATTCAGTACTTC. Translated, it gives CASSGTSGENIQYF. The chain uses TRBV5-4 and TRBJ2-4, with 13 nucleotides matching TRBD2. Germline V gene sequence: CDR1 SGHNT, CDR2 YYREEE (reference sequence). CDR3 size: 14 residues. Trimming removed 5 bases from V and 5 bases from J; junction bases left unmatched: 1.

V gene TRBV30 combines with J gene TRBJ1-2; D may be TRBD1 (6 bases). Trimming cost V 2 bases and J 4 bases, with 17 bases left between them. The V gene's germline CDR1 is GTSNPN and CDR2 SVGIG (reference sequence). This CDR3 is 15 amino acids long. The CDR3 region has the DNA TGTGCCTGGAGTTATCCAGGGGCCCCCTCCTATGGCTACACCTTC. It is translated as CAWSYPGAPSYGYTF.

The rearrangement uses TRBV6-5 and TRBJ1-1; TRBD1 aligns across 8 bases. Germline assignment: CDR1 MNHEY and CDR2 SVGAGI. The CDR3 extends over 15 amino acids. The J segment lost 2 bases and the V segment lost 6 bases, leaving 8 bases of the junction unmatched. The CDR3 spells CASRTGTGANTEAFF. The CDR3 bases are TGTGCCAGCAGAACTGGGACAGGAGCAAACACTGAAGCTTTCTTT.

CDR3 bases: TGTGCCAGCAGTGAAGGTCTAGCGGGGGAGCAGTACTTC. This encodes CASSEGLAGEQYF. The V and J genes are TRBV6-1 and TRBJ2-7, with TRBD2 identical over 9 bases. The CDR3 loop spans 13 amino acids. Per germline, CDR1 MNHNS and CDR2 SASEGT. The trim removed 1 base at V and 7 bases at J, leaving 2 bases unmatched.

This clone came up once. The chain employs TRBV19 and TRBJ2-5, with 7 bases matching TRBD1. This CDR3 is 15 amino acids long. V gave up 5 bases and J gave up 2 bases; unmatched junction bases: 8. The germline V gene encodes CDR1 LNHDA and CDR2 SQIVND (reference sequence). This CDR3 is CASSLWDSSQETQYF. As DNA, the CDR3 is TGTGCCAGTAGTCTATGGGACAGCTCTCAAGAGACCCAGTACTTC.

CDR3: CASSSKTPAGPLTDTQYF. CDR3 bases: TGTGCCAGCAGCTCAAAGACACCAGCGGGGCCACTCACAGATACGCAGTATTTT. The chain couples TRBV13 to TRBJ2-3, with 7 bases matching TRBD2. Trimming cost V 4 bases and J 2 bases; bases outside gene matches: 15. This CDR3 comprises 18 residues. The germline CDR1 and CDR2 sequences are PRHDT and FYEKMQ (reference sequence).

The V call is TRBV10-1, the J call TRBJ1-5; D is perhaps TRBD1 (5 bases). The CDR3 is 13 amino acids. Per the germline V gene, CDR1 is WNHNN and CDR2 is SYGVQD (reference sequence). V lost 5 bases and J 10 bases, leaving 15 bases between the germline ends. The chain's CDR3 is CASSTGRGDPQHF. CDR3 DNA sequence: TGCGCCAGCAGTACCGGTCGGGGGGATCCCCAGCATTTT.

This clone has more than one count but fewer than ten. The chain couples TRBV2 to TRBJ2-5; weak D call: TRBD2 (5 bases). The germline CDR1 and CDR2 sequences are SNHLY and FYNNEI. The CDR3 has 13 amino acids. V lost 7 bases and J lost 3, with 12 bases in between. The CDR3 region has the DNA TGTGCCAGCACCATGAGGGAAAAAGAGACCCAGTACTTC. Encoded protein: CASTMREKETQYF.

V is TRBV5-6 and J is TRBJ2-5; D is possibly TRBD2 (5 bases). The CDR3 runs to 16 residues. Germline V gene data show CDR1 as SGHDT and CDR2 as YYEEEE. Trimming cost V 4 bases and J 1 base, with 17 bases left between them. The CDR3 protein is CASSLGYSAAQETQYF. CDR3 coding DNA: TGTGCCAGCAGCCTCGGTTACTCAGCGGCCCAAGAGACCCAGTACTTC.

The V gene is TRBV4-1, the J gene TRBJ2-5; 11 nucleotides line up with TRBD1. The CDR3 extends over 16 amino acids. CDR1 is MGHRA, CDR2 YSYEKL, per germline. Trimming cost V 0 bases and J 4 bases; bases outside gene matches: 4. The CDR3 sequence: CASSQETGTGGETQYF. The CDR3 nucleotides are TGCGCCAGCAGCCAAGAAACCGGGACAGGGGGAGAGACCCAGTACTTC.

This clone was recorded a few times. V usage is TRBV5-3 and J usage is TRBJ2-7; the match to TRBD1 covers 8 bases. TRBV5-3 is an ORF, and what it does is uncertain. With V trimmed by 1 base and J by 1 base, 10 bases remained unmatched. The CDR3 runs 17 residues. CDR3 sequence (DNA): TGTGCCAGAAGCTTGTTGGTCGGGACAGGAGGGTCCTACGAGCAGTACTTC. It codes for CARSLLVGTGGSYEQYF.

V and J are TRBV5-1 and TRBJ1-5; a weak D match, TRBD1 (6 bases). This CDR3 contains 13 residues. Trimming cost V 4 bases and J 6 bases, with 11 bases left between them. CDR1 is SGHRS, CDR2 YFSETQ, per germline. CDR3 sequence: CASSAGAGQPQHF. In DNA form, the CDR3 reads TGCGCCAGCAGCGCGGGGGCTGGTCAGCCCCAGCATTTT.